This T cell receptor (beta chain) was documented in a study of T cell responses to AZD1222 COVID-19 vaccine. Whole-study context: Pooled samples include second doses given at about 4 or 12 weeks.

Study-wide results and caveats: Unmutated variant regions are reportedly the target of nearly half of TCRs that are spike-specific.

Using immunoSEQ multiplex PCR, the repertoire was profiled, and TCRdb retains in-frame clones only, with some absent. The table has 150,000 to 200,000 clones, 85% to 95% seen once. A note on this clone: Its specificity is unknown.

From germline, CDR1 is SGHTS and CDR2 YDEGEE. This CDR3 comprises 15 residues. J lost 10 bases, V lost 4 bases, and 8 bases had no gene match. The input for sequencing was peripheral blood, taken on day 0 of AZD1222 vaccination. The genes are TRBV5-8 and TRBJ2-1; 13 bases align to TRBD2. The receptor's source is an adult in good health. The CDR3 sequence is CASSPTSGGAKEQFF. The CDR3 DNA reads TGTGCCAGCAGCCCAACTAGCGGGGGGGCGAAAGAGCAGTTCTTC.